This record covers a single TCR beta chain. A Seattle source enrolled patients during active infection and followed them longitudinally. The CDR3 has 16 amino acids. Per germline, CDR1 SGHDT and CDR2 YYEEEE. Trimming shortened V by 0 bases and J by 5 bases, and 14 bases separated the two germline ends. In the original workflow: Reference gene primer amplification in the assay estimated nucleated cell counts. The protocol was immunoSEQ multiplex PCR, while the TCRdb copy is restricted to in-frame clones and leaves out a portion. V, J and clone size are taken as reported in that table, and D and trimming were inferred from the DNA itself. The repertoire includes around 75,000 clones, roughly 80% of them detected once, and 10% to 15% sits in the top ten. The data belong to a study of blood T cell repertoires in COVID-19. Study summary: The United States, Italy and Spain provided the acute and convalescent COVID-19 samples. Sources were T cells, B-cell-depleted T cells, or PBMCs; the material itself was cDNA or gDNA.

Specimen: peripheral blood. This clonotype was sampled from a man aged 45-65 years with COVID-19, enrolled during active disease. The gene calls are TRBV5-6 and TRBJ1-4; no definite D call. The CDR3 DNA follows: TGTGCCAGCAGCTTGGGGTCGACAAATCCGAATGAAAAACTGTTTTTT. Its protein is CASSLGSTNPNEKLFF.